The next 27 T cell receptor beta chains were all read from a single sample in a study of blood T cell repertoires in COVID-19. The protocol was immunoSEQ multiplex PCR, while the TCRdb copy is restricted to in-frame clones and leaves out a portion. The sample yields over 200,000 clones, approximately 88% seen once. Input material: peripheral blood. Receptors were obtained from a middle-aged man with acute or convalescent COVID-19.

V gene TRBV7-2 combines with J gene TRBJ1-4; tentative D call: TRBD1 (5 bases). The CDR3 consists of 16 residues. The germline CDR1 and CDR2 sequences are SGHTA and FQGNSA. Trimming removed 5 bases at V and 0 bases at J, with 13 bases between. The CDR3 sequence is CASSPGQGSTNEKLFF. CDR3 in DNA: TGTGCCAGCAGCCCTGGGCAGGGCTCAACTAATGAAAAACTGTTTTTT. The whole variable domain, filled in from reference TRBV7-2 and TRBJ1-4, reads GAGVSQSPSNKVTEKGKDVELRCDPISGHTALYWYRQSLGQGLEFLIYFQGNSAPDKSGLPSDRFSAERTGGSVSTLTIQRTQQEDSAVYLCASSPGQGSTNEKLFFGSGTQLSVL.

The chain joins TRBV7-8 to TRBJ2-1, with 11 bases that match TRBD2. This CDR3 comprises 17 residues. Germline CDR1 reads SGHVS; CDR2 reads FQNEAQ. Trimming removed 4 bases from V and 5 bases from J; junction bases left unmatched: 10. CDR3 nucleotides: TGTGCCAGCAGCTCCGCCGCCGGGACTAGCGGTCACAATGAGCAGTTCTTC. Amino acid sequence: CASSSAAGTSGHNEQFF.

Points on this clone: The sample holds other DNA sequences that translate to the same CDR3. The V gene is TRBV6-5, the J gene TRBJ2-2, with 7 positions matching TRBD1. This CDR3 is built from 15 residues. Germline V lookup: CDR1 MNHEY, CDR2 SVGAGI. The trim removed 7 bases at V and 5 bases at J, leaving 10 bases unmatched. In DNA form, the CDR3 reads TGTGCCAGCAACCAAAGAGGGGGCGAGACCGGGGAGCTGTTTTTT. Translating gives CASNQRGGETGELFF.

The chain carries TRBV6-2 or TRBV6-3 and TRBJ2-7; tentatively, D is TRBD1 (5 bases). The CDR3 is 13 amino acids. Germline values: CDR1 MNHEY, CDR2 SVGEGT. Trimming shortened V by 2 bases and J by 3 bases, and 8 bases separated the two germline ends. This CDR3 is CASSYEGVYEQYF. As DNA, the CDR3 is TGTGCCAGCAGTTACGAAGGGGTCTACGAGCAGTACTTC.

The chain has TRBV7-7 and TRBJ2-7; the match to TRBD1 covers 7 bases. Germline V gives CDR1 SSHAT, CDR2 FNYEAQ (reference sequence). The CDR3 consists of 16 residues. V was clipped by 5 bases and J by 4 bases; unmatched bases: 14. CDR3 sequence: CASSPYSGRGLYEQYF. The CDR3 coding sequence is TGTGCCAGCAGCCCATACAGTGGTAGGGGGCTGTACGAGCAGTACTTC.

The chain joins TRBV6-2 or TRBV6-3 to TRBJ1-1; the D gene is possibly TRBD1 (6 bases). Trimming stripped 2 bases from V and 0 bases from J, with 19 bases between. CDR1 is MNHEY and CDR2 is SVGEGT in the germline V gene. The CDR3 is 18 amino acids. CDR3 nucleotides: TGTGCCAGCAGTTACAATTTCAGGGGTTTAGGAATGAACACTGAAGCTTTCTTT. It yields the protein CASSYNFRGLGMNTEAFF.

This clone has a single count. This sequence joins TRBV9 and TRBJ1-1; a weak D match, TRBD1 (5 bases). This CDR3 has 15 amino acids. Germline CDR1 and CDR2: SGDLS and YYNGEE. Trimming cost V 0 bases and J 1 base, with 10 bases left between them. CDR3 region: CASSVATGPNTEAFF. The CDR3 nucleotides read TGTGCCAGCAGCGTAGCTACAGGACCGAACACTGAAGCTTTCTTT.

J is TRBJ1-4 and V is TRBV19; D might be TRBD1 (6 bases). The V and J ends lost 5 bases and 4 bases respectively, with 11 bases between them. The CDR3 contains 14 residues. Germline CDR1 reads LNHDA; CDR2 reads SQIVND (reference sequence). The DNA for the CDR3 is TGTGCCAGTAGTCCGACAGGTTTTAATGAAAAACTGTTTTTT. Translating gives CASSPTGFNEKLFF.

Here the CDR3 reads CASSWDRGRYGYTF. In DNA, the CDR3 is TGTGCCAGCAGTTGGGACAGGGGGCGGTATGGCTACACCTTC. The chain joins TRBV27 to TRBJ1-2; 12 bases match TRBD1. After removal of 4 bases from V and 5 bases from J, the junction contained 2 bases not matched to a gene. Germline CDR1 is MNHEY and CDR2 is SMNVEV (reference sequence). This CDR3 is built from 14 residues.

In its sample, this clone was seen once. This chain joins TRBV2 and TRBJ2-7; possibly TRBD1 for D (5 bases). This CDR3 has 14 residues. The germline V gene has CDR1 SNHLY and CDR2 FYNNEI. Trimming left V 5 bases short and J 0 bases short, with 11 bases between. The CDR3 spells CASSRTGTSYEQYF. CDR3 coding DNA: TGTGCCAGCAGTCGTACAGGTACCTCCTACGAGCAGTACTTC.

The rearrangement joins TRBV27 to TRBJ2-2; 7 bases align to TRBD1. The CDR3 has 16 amino acids. Germline CDR1 and CDR2: MNHEY and SMNVEV (reference sequence). J was trimmed by 6 bases and V by 7 bases; bases with no gene match: 14. CDR3 DNA: TGTGCCAGCACTCTCCTAGGGGGCCCTTTGCCCGGGGAGCTGTTTTTT. This sequence encodes CASTLLGGPLPGELFF.

The V call is TRBV19, the J call TRBJ2-3, with 8 bases aligning to TRBD2. Losses at the gene ends were 5 bases for V and 1 base for J; bases not matched to a gene: 5. Per germline, CDR1 LNHDA and CDR2 SQIVND (reference sequence). The CDR3 is 15 residues long. In DNA, the CDR3 is TGTGCCAGTAGTCCAGCGGGGGTGGGCACAGATACGCAGTATTTT. It specifies CASSPAGVGTDTQYF.

The genes are TRBV19 and TRBJ2-2, with 12 positions matching TRBD2. J lost 0 bases, V lost 6 bases, and 5 bases had no gene match. CDR1 and CDR2 (germline): LNHDA, SQIVND (reference sequence). The CDR3 has 17 amino acids. The DNA of the CDR3 is TGTGCCAGTAGCCGACTAGCGGGAGTGGCGAACACCGGGGAGCTGTTTTTT. This codes for CASSRLAGVANTGELFF.

The V and J genes are TRBV4-2 and TRBJ2-2; 14 nucleotides align to TRBD2. Germline trimming cut 1 base from V and 8 bases from J; bases unmatched to any gene: 0. Germline CDR1 is LGHNA and CDR2 is YNFKEQ. The CDR3 has 15 residues. The chain's CDR3 is CASSQGLAGGGELFF. The CDR3 nucleotides are TGTGCCAGCAGCCAAGGACTAGCGGGAGGGGGGGAGCTGTTTTTT.

The chain joins TRBV19 to TRBJ1-2, with 12 positions matching TRBD1. This CDR3 comprises 18 residues. Germline trimming cut 4 bases from V and 4 bases from J; bases unmatched to any gene: 13. Per germline, CDR1 LNHDA and CDR2 SQIVND (reference sequence). CDR3 loop: CASSTLGQGALLGYGYTF. Here the CDR3 DNA reads TGTGCCAGTAGTACCTTGGGACAGGGGGCCCTACTAGGCTATGGCTACACCTTC.

The chain couples TRBV12-3 or TRBV12-4 to TRBJ1-1, with 8 bases that match TRBD1. The V gene end was trimmed by 4 bases and the J gene end by 11 bases; junction bases not matched to a gene: 6. The CDR3 sequence is 12 residues long. In nucleotides, the CDR3 is TGTGCCAGCAGTTCGGACAGGGCATTGGCTTTCTTT. Its protein is CASSSDRALAFF.

This rearrangement joins TRBV12-3 or TRBV12-4 to TRBJ1-2; possible D gene TRBD1, 5 bases. The length of the CDR3 is 13 residues. Trimming stripped 3 bases from V and 7 bases from J, with 12 bases between. The CDR3: CASSLNRITGYTF. The DNA of the CDR3 is TGTGCCAGCAGTTTGAACAGGATCACTGGCTACACCTTC.

This CDR3 reads CASSLIGATEAFF. The CDR3 bases are TGTGCCAGCAGTCTCATAGGGGCCACTGAAGCTTTCTTT. The chain has TRBV9 and TRBJ1-1; tentatively, D is TRBD1 (5 bases). The CDR3 consists of 13 residues. Per the germline V gene, CDR1 is SGDLS and CDR2 is YYNGEE. The germline V and J ends were trimmed by 5 bases and 4 bases, with 12 bases remaining between them.

Details on this clone: The junction departs from the called germline gene at one end, perhaps through a read error. The rearrangement links TRBV5-1 to TRBJ2-3, with 11 bases that match TRBD1. This CDR3 comprises 14 residues. Germline V lookup: CDR1 SGHRS, CDR2 YFSETQ. As DNA, the CDR3 is TGCGCCAGCACATGGACAGGGGGCACGGATACGCAGTATTTT. Amino acid sequence: CASTWTGGTDTQYF. Supplemented by reference TRBV5-1 and TRBJ2-3, the full variable domain reads KAGVTQTPRYLIKTRGQQVTLSCSPISGHRSVSWYQQTPGQGLQFLFEYFSETQRNKGNFPGRFSGRQFSNSRSEMNVSTLELGDSALYLCASTWTGGTDTQYFGPGTRLTVL.

V is TRBV5-1 and J is TRBJ2-1, with TRBD2 identical over 12 bases. The CDR3 covers 15 residues. Germline V gene data show CDR1 as SGHRS and CDR2 as YFSETQ. V was clipped by 4 bases and J by 7 bases; unmatched bases: 6. CDR3 protein: CASSKTSGSENEQFF. The CDR3 DNA is TGCGCCAGCAGCAAGACTAGCGGGAGTGAGAATGAGCAGTTCTTC.

This clone was observed once. The V call is TRBV7-6, the J call TRBJ2-5; a possible D gene is TRBD2 (5 bases). The CDR3 is 15 residues long. Germline CDR1 and CDR2: SGHVS and FNYEAQ. Trimming stripped 4 bases from V and 5 bases from J, with 17 bases between. DNA for the CDR3: TGTGCCAGCAGCTCCCCCGGGGTCTCGGGGGAGACCCAGTACTTC. Encoded protein: CASSSPGVSGETQYF.

At least ten counts were recorded for this clone. V usage is TRBV5-4 and J usage is TRBJ2-5; 14 bases agree with TRBD2. CDR1 and CDR2 (germline): SGHNT, YYREEE (reference sequence). The length of the CDR3 is 15 residues. V lost 3 bases to trimming and J lost 5 bases; unmatched junction nucleotides: 3. This CDR3 reads CASSSGLAGAETQYF. For the CDR3, the DNA is TGTGCCAGCAGCTCGGGACTAGCGGGAGCGGAGACCCAGTACTTC.

The chain recombines TRBV4-1 with TRBJ1-1; 7 nucleotides agree with TRBD1. In germline, CDR1 is MGHRA, CDR2 YSYEKL. The CDR3 extends over 14 amino acids. Trimming removed 5 bases from V and 0 bases from J; junction bases left unmatched: 3. The CDR3 here is CASSGGQLNTEAFF. The CDR3 DNA reads TGCGCCAGCAGCGGGGGACAGTTGAACACTGAAGCTTTCTTT.

The chain uses TRBV19 and TRBJ2-1; D may be TRBD1 (5 bases). Trimming stripped 5 bases from V and 10 bases from J, with 15 bases between. This CDR3 spans 13 amino acids. The germline gives CDR1 LNHDA, CDR2 SQIVND (reference sequence). This chain's CDR3 is CASSAPQGREQFF. In DNA, the CDR3 is TGTGCCAGTAGTGCACCTCAGGGAAGGGAGCAGTTCTTC.

V usage is TRBV5-1 and J usage is TRBJ2-7, with D possibly TRBD1 on 6 matching bases. Trimming stripped 3 bases from V and 5 bases from J, with 18 bases between. This CDR3 spans 15 amino acids. Germline V lookup: CDR1 SGHRS, CDR2 YFSETQ. This chain's CDR3 is CASSSTLTGAHEQYF. The CDR3 DNA is TGCGCCAGCAGCTCCACCCTGACAGGAGCCCACGAGCAGTACTTC.

V gene TRBV5-6 combines with J gene TRBJ1-2; no firm D call. The germline V gene encodes CDR1 SGHDT and CDR2 YYEEEE. The CDR3 is 11 residues long. V was pared by 3 bases and J by 2 bases, with 2 bases between. The CDR3 DNA follows: TGTGCCAGCAGCTCAAACTATGGCTACACCTTC. Translation: CASSSNYGYTF.

This rearrangement joins TRBV27 to TRBJ2-5; 14 bases are shared with TRBD2. There are 17 residues in the CDR3. After removal of 7 bases from V and 3 bases from J, the junction contained 10 bases not matched to a gene. From germline, CDR1 is MNHEY and CDR2 SMNVEV (reference sequence). The CDR3 reads CASTRRLGLAGEETQYF. In nucleotides, the CDR3 is TGTGCCAGCACTAGAAGGTTGGGACTAGCGGGGGAAGAGACCCAGTACTTC.